These 17 T cell receptor beta chains originate from one sample sequenced in a study of blood T cell repertoires in COVID-19. Only in-frame clones appear in the TCRdb table, and some are missing; sequencing was by immunoSEQ multiplex PCR. The sample records just over 150,000 clones, about 80% being singletons. Source material: peripheral blood. The receptors shown here come from a man in his fifties or sixties with acute or convalescent COVID-19.

This chain connects TRBV2 to TRBJ2-3; D perhaps matches TRBD1 (6 bases). Germline V gene sequence: CDR1 SNHLY, CDR2 FYNNEI. Trimming took off 7 bases at V and 1 base at J, with 18 bases between the two ends. This CDR3 has 16 amino acids. The CDR3 loop reads CASTHSERQGTDTQYF. CDR3 DNA sequence: TGTGCCAGCACTCATTCAGAGAGACAGGGCACAGATACGCAGTATTTT.

The sample holds a few counts of this clone. Additional DNA sequences in this sample encode the identical CDR3. V and J are TRBV5-1 and TRBJ2-1; TRBD2 matches at 14 bases. Germline CDR1 reads SGHRS; CDR2 reads YFSETQ. The V gene end was trimmed by 4 bases and the J gene end by 7 bases; junction bases not matched to a gene: 7. The CDR3 runs to 16 residues. Here the CDR3 reads CASSPGTSGGLNEQFF. CDR3 nucleotide sequence: TGCGCCAGCAGCCCGGGGACTAGCGGGGGCCTTAATGAGCAGTTCTTC.

The chain carries TRBV5-1 and TRBJ2-2; TRBD1 matches 7 bases. The CDR3 sequence is 15 residues long. V shed 4 bases, J shed 4 bases, and the junction held 7 bases outside the gene matches. Germline CDR1 is SGHRS and CDR2 is YFSETQ. This CDR3 reads CASSAGDRTTGELFF. The CDR3, as DNA: TGCGCCAGCAGCGCAGGGGACAGAACCACCGGGGAGCTGTTTTTT. The full variable domain, in which reference TRBV5-1 and TRBJ2-2 provide the parts outside the CDR3, is KAGVTQTPRYLIKTRGQQVTLSCSPISGHRSVSWYQQTPGQGLQFLFEYFSETQRNKGNFPGRFSGRQFSNSRSEMNVSTLELGDSALYLCASSAGDRTTGELFFGEGSRLTVL.

The J gene is TRBJ2-3, the V gene TRBV10-3; TRBD2 agrees at 9 bases. V dropped 5 bases and J dropped 1; count of bases not matched to a gene: 1. The CDR3 has 14 amino acids. In germline, CDR1 is ENHRY, CDR2 SYGVKD. The CDR3 reads CAISWTSGTDTQYF. The DNA for the CDR3 is TGTGCCATCAGTTGGACTAGCGGCACAGATACGCAGTATTTT.

In this sample, this clone turned up once. Written as DNA, the CDR3 is TGTGCCAGCAGTAGAAGCCCCTACGAGCAGTACTTC. Protein product: CASSRSPYEQYF. The chain employs TRBV6-2 or TRBV6-3 and TRBJ2-7; D remains ambiguous. Trimming removed 5 bases from V and 2 bases from J, with 7 bases in between. The CDR3 has 12 amino acids. Per the germline V gene, CDR1 is MNHEY and CDR2 is SVGEGT.

This clone was counted only a few times. The rearrangement uses TRBV4-1 and TRBJ2-2; 7 bases are a match to TRBD2. This CDR3 has 15 residues. V lost 1 base, J lost 6 bases, and 5 bases stayed unmatched. Germline loops: CDR1 MGHRA, CDR2 YSYEKL. Here the CDR3 DNA reads TGCGCCAGCAGCCAAGTTGCGGGAGAGGCCGGGGAGCTGTTTTTT. Amino acid sequence: CASSQVAGEAGELFF.

The chain joins TRBV3-1 (or the pseudogene TRBV3-2) to TRBJ2-1; no reliable D call. The V end was cut by 7 bases, the J end by 6 bases, with 7 bases between. This CDR3 spans 11 amino acids. The germline V gene encodes CDR1 LGHDT and CDR2 YNNKEL (reference sequence). The CDR3 sequence is CASTGSNEQFF. CDR3 bases: TGTGCCAGCACCGGGTCCAATGAGCAGTTCTTC.

This clone appeared once. The rearrangement links TRBV30 to TRBJ2-3; D ambiguous. Germline values: CDR1 GTSNPN, CDR2 SVGIG (reference sequence). Trimming stripped 1 base from V and 1 base from J, with 6 bases between. This CDR3 is built from 13 residues. The CDR3 loop reads CAWSGLRTDTQYF. The CDR3 DNA reads TGTGCCTGGAGTGGACTTCGCACAGATACGCAGTATTTT. The full variable domain, rest sourced from reference TRBV30 and TRBJ2-3, is SQTIHQWPATLVQPVGSPLSLECTVEGTSNPNLYWYRQAAGRGLQLLFYSVGIGQISSEVPQNLSASRPQDRQFILSSKKLLLSDSGFYLCAWSGLRTDTQYFGPGTRLTVL.

This chain uses TRBV3-1 (or the pseudogene TRBV3-2) with TRBJ1-5; the D gene is possibly TRBD1 (5 bases). This CDR3 has 14 amino acids. Between the trimmed V and J ends, which lost 4 bases and 6 bases, there was a span of 13 bases. Germline-derived CDR1 and CDR2 are LGHDT and YNNKEL (reference sequence). The CDR3 DNA follows: TGTGCCAGCAGCCGATCAAGGGGACTTCAGCCCCAGCATTTT. Translation gives CASSRSRGLQPQHF.

The V gene is TRBV29-1, the J gene TRBJ1-1; weak D call: TRBD1 (6 bases). The length of the CDR3 is 14 residues. Per germline, CDR1 SQVTM and CDR2 ANQGSEA. V lost 7 bases and J lost 4, with 19 bases in between. CDR3 in DNA: TGCAGCGCAGAAGCCAGGGGCGGCGTCACTGAAGCTTTCTTT. Protein: CSAEARGGVTEAFF.

CDR3 sequence: CASSLGGFSYNEQFF. In DNA form, the CDR3 reads TGCGCCAGCAGCTTGGGAGGGTTCTCCTACAATGAGCAGTTCTTC. The rearrangement links TRBV5-1 to TRBJ2-1; maybe TRBD2 (5 bases). The germline CDR1 and CDR2 sequences are SGHRS and YFSETQ. CDR3 size: 15 residues. The ends were cut back, 0 bases at V and 0 bases at J, with 7 bases in the middle.

This chain connects TRBV11-2 to TRBJ1-3; no clear D. The CDR3 contains 13 residues. V lost 4 bases to trimming and J lost 2 bases, with 6 bases between them. CDR1 is SGHAT, CDR2 FQNNGV, per germline. CDR3 region: CASSSGAGNTIYF. For the CDR3, the DNA is TGTGCCAGCAGCTCGGGAGCTGGAAACACCATATATTTT.

This clone has a handful of counts. The rearrangement joins TRBV10-3 to TRBJ2-1; 9 bases are shared with TRBD2. CDR3 length: 16 residues. The J segment lost 2 bases and the V segment lost 0 bases, leaving 2 bases of the junction unmatched. The germline V gene has CDR1 ENHRY and CDR2 SYGVKD. Written as DNA, the CDR3 is TGTGCCATCAGTGAGTCCGCGGGAGGGACCTACAATGAGCAGTTCTTC. Residues: CAISESAGGTYNEQFF.

V gene TRBV18 combines with J gene TRBJ2-2, with D possibly TRBD2 on 5 matching bases. The germline V and J ends were trimmed by 2 bases and 7 bases, with 14 bases remaining between them. Per the germline V gene, CDR1 is KGHSH and CDR2 is LQKENI. The CDR3 is 15 residues long. This CDR3 is CASSPSGYRGGELFF. As DNA, the CDR3 is TGTGCCAGCTCACCAAGCGGTTACCGAGGCGGGGAGCTGTTTTTT.

V gene TRBV9 combines with J gene TRBJ2-3; D unclear. The V end was cut by 9 bases, the J end by 7 bases, with 9 bases between. The CDR3 covers 10 residues. CDR1 and CDR2 from the germline V gene are SGDLS and YYNGEE. In nucleotides, the CDR3 is TGTGCCATCTCGACATATACGCAGTATTTT. Translated: CAISTYTQYF.

This clone was seen only once. The chain combines TRBV15 with TRBJ2-7; 10 nucleotides match TRBD1. This CDR3 spans 16 amino acids. The trim removed 2 bases at V and 5 bases at J, leaving 9 bases unmatched. Germline loops: CDR1 LNHNV, CDR2 YYDKDF (reference sequence). The CDR3 here is CATSRTLTGGAHEQYF. In nucleotides, the CDR3 is TGTGCCACCAGCAGAACTTTGACAGGGGGCGCCCACGAGCAGTACTTC. Combining the CDR3 with reference TRBV15 and TRBJ2-7 gives the whole variable domain DAMVIQNPRYQVTQFGKPVTLSCSQTLNHNVMYWYQQKSSQAPKLLFHYYDKDFNNEADTPDNFQSRRPNTSFCFLDIRSPGLGDTAMYLCATSRTLTGGAHEQYFGPGTRLTVT.

The V gene is TRBV6-5, the J gene TRBJ2-1; 7 bases fit TRBD1. Germline V CDR1 and CDR2: MNHEY, SVGAGI. J gave up 5 bases and V 6 bases, and 10 bases lay outside the gene matches. CDR3 length: 15 amino acids. The CDR3 spells CASSQTGAGHNEQFF. The CDR3 DNA reads TGTGCCAGCAGCCAAACAGGGGCCGGTCACAATGAGCAGTTCTTC.